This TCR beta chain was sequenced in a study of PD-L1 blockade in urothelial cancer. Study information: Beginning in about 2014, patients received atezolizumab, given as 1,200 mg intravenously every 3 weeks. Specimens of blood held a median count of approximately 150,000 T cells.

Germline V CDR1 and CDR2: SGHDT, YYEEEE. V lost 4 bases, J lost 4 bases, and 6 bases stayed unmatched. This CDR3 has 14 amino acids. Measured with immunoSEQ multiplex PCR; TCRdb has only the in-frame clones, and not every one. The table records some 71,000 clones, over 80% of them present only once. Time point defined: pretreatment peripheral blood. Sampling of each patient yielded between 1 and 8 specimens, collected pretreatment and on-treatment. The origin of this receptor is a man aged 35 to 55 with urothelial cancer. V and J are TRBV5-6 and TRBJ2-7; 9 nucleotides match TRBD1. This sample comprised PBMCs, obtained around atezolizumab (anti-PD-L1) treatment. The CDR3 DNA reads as TGTGCCAGCAGCCCGACAGGGGGGGGTTACGAGCAGTACTTC. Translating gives CASSPTGGGYEQYF.